This is a list of T cell receptor beta chains from one sample in a study of cytomegalovirus exposure and HLA in healthy donors. The method was immunoSEQ multiplex PCR; TCRdb's version includes in-frame clones alone and lacks a portion of them. The profile shows about 350,000 clones, roughly 90% of them singletons. The sample was PBMCs. These receptors came from a young woman in good health and CMV-seropositive. Both conserved end residues are part of each CDR3. Fields, in order: J gene, D gene, V gene, clone size, CDR3 DNA, CDR3 protein. A D gene is named only where the DNA matches it firmly. Not every row has a clone size; where given, it reads once, few, many or a size class.

j_call: TRBJ1-2
d_call: -
v_call: TRBV28
clone_size: few
cdr3_nt: TGTGCCAGCAGTTCCCCGGGGAGGTATGGCTACACCTTC
cdr3_aa: CASSSPGRYGYTF

j_call: TRBJ2-4
d_call: -
v_call: TRBV27
clone_size: -
cdr3_nt: TGTGCCAGCAGCACCACAGAGACCTTAGCCAAAAACATTCAGTACTTC
cdr3_aa: CASSTTETLAKNIQYF

j_call: TRBJ2-7
d_call: TRBD2
v_call: TRBV19
clone_size: -
cdr3_nt: TGTGCCAGTAGTACTGCGGGAGGCAACACCTACGAGCAGTACTTC
cdr3_aa: CASSTAGGNTYEQYF

j_call: TRBJ1-2
d_call: -
v_call: TRBV11-2
clone_size: -
cdr3_nt: TGTGCCAGCAGCTTAGGGACAGTCAACTATGGCTACACCTTC
cdr3_aa: CASSLGTVNYGYTF

j_call: TRBJ1-1
d_call: -
v_call: TRBV30
clone_size: once
cdr3_nt: TGTGCCTGGAGCCCAACGGGGGGGGTCACTGAAGCTTTCTTT
cdr3_aa: CAWSPTGGVTEAFF

j_call: TRBJ2-7
d_call: -
v_call: TRBV13
clone_size: -
cdr3_nt: TGTGCCAGCAGCTTTGGAGCACGCTCCTACGAGCAGTACTTC
cdr3_aa: CASSFGARSYEQYF

j_call: TRBJ2-1
d_call: -
v_call: TRBV4-2
clone_size: -
cdr3_nt: TGTGCCAGCAGCCAAGATGCAACTAATGAGCAGTTCTTC
cdr3_aa: CASSQDATNEQFF

j_call: TRBJ1-5
d_call: -
v_call: TRBV28
clone_size: -
cdr3_nt: TGTGCCAGCAGTTTACGACAGTTCTATAGCAATCAGCCCCAGCATTTT
cdr3_aa: CASSLRQFYSNQPQHF

j_call: TRBJ1-1
d_call: -
v_call: TRBV2
clone_size: -
cdr3_nt: TGTGCCAGCAGTCCAGGAGGCCAGGGAGGGACTGAAGCTTTCTTT
cdr3_aa: CASSPGGQGGTEAFF

j_call: TRBJ2-1
d_call: -
v_call: TRBV29-1
clone_size: -
cdr3_nt: TGCAGCGTCGACGGACCGACGCACAATGAGCAGTTCTTC
cdr3_aa: CSVDGPTHNEQFF

j_call: TRBJ2-7
d_call: -
v_call: TRBV28
clone_size: -
cdr3_nt: TGTGCCAGCAGTTTAAACGGGCCCGGATACGAGCAGTACTTC
cdr3_aa: CASSLNGPGYEQYF

j_call: TRBJ1-4
d_call: -
v_call: TRBV28
clone_size: -
cdr3_nt: TGTGCCAGCAGTTTGGGGGGGAATCGAGAAAAACTGTTTTTT
cdr3_aa: CASSLGGNREKLFF

j_call: TRBJ2-7
d_call: -
v_call: TRBV28
clone_size: once
cdr3_nt: TGTGCCAGCATCTCAGAGGGCTACGAGCAGTACTTC
cdr3_aa: CASISEGYEQYF

j_call: TRBJ2-5
d_call: -
v_call: TRBV5-6
clone_size: -
cdr3_nt: TGTGCCAGCAGCGGAGAGACCCAGTACTTC
cdr3_aa: CASSGETQYF

j_call: TRBJ2-1
d_call: TRBD2
v_call: TRBV27
clone_size: -
cdr3_nt: TGTGCCAGCAGCTCCCCTGTGGGGGGGTTCTACAATGAGCAGTTCTTC
cdr3_aa: CASSSPVGGFYNEQFF

j_call: TRBJ2-7
d_call: TRBD2
v_call: TRBV7-2
clone_size: -
cdr3_nt: TGTGCCAGCAGGCCGCTCTCACAGGGACTAGCGGGGGGCGCCTACGAGCAGTACTTC
cdr3_aa: CASRPLSQGLAGGAYEQYF

j_call: TRBJ2-7
d_call: -
v_call: TRBV6-1
clone_size: -
cdr3_nt: TGTGCCAGCAGCCGGCAGAACACCTACGAGCAGTACTTC
cdr3_aa: CASSRQNTYEQYF

j_call: TRBJ2-1
d_call: -
v_call: TRBV18
clone_size: -
cdr3_nt: TGTGCCAGCTCAACAGAGGATGAGCAGTTCTTC
cdr3_aa: CASSTEDEQFF

j_call: TRBJ2-3
d_call: -
v_call: TRBV2
clone_size: -
cdr3_nt: TGTGCCAGCACGGGCAGGATAAGCACAGATACGCAGTATTTT
cdr3_aa: CASTGRISTDTQYF

j_call: TRBJ2-5
d_call: TRBD1
v_call: TRBV6-5
clone_size: -
cdr3_nt: TGTGCCAGCAGTCCGTCTGGGACAGGGCAAGAGACCCAGTACTTC
cdr3_aa: CASSPSGTGQETQYF

j_call: TRBJ2-7
d_call: -
v_call: TRBV2
clone_size: -
cdr3_nt: TGTGCCAGCAGTGCAGGGTACGAGCAGTACTTC
cdr3_aa: CASSAGYEQYF

j_call: TRBJ2-7
d_call: -
v_call: TRBV27
clone_size: once
cdr3_nt: TGTGCCAGCAAATCTAGCGAGCTAACCCCCTACGAGCAGTACTTC
cdr3_aa: CASKSSELTPYEQYF

j_call: TRBJ2-7
d_call: TRBD1
v_call: TRBV19
clone_size: -
cdr3_nt: TGTGCCAGTAGTATATTACCGGGACAGGGCTACGAGCAGTACTTC
cdr3_aa: CASSILPGQGYEQYF

j_call: TRBJ2-7
d_call: -
v_call: TRBV29-1
clone_size: -
cdr3_nt: TGCAGCGTTGAATACCACAGCTCCTACGAGCAGTACTTC
cdr3_aa: CSVEYHSSYEQYF

j_call: TRBJ2-3
d_call: TRBD2
v_call: TRBV6-4
clone_size: -
cdr3_nt: TGTGCCAGCAGTGAAACAGCGGGGGCGGGGGATACGCAGTATTTT
cdr3_aa: CASSETAGAGDTQYF

j_call: TRBJ2-7
d_call: TRBD2
v_call: TRBV7-8
clone_size: -
cdr3_nt: TGTGCCAGCAGCTCAGGACGACTAGCTCTGTACTTC
cdr3_aa: CASSSGRLALYF

j_call: TRBJ1-2
d_call: TRBD1
v_call: TRBV19
clone_size: -
cdr3_nt: TGTGCCAGTAGTATGCCTCGACAGGGGGCCAACTATGGCTACACCTTC
cdr3_aa: CASSMPRQGANYGYTF

j_call: TRBJ2-7
d_call: TRBD2
v_call: TRBV18
clone_size: -
cdr3_nt: TGTGCCAGCTCACCACCGGGAGGGGAGTACGAGCAGTACTTC
cdr3_aa: CASSPPGGEYEQYF

j_call: TRBJ2-1
d_call: TRBD2
v_call: TRBV4-1
clone_size: -
cdr3_nt: TGCGCCAGCAGCCAAGCGCTAGCGGGGGGGAACAATGAGCAGTTCTTC
cdr3_aa: CASSQALAGGNNEQFF

j_call: TRBJ2-1
d_call: TRBD2
v_call: TRBV27
clone_size: -
cdr3_nt: TGTGCCAGCAGTTACTACGGGACTAGCGGGAGGAGAACCTACAATGAGCAGTTCTTC
cdr3_aa: CASSYYGTSGRRTYNEQFF

j_call: TRBJ2-3
d_call: -
v_call: TRBV4-3
clone_size: -
cdr3_nt: TGCGCCAGCAGCCAAGATCATGGTGGGGCTACGGATACGCAGTATTTT
cdr3_aa: CASSQDHGGATDTQYF

j_call: TRBJ2-2
d_call: -
v_call: TRBV7-3
clone_size: -
cdr3_nt: TGTGCCAGCAGCCCCCAGGGACTCGGACACGGGGAGCTGTTTTTT
cdr3_aa: CASSPQGLGHGELFF

j_call: TRBJ1-5
d_call: TRBD1
v_call: TRBV19
clone_size: -
cdr3_nt: TGTGCCAGTAGAGCCGGGACAGGGGGCCAGCCCCAGCATTTT
cdr3_aa: CASRAGTGGQPQHF

j_call: TRBJ1-2
d_call: -
v_call: TRBV7-8
clone_size: -
cdr3_nt: TGTGCCAGCAGCTTGCGGGGGATCGGCGGCTACACCTTC
cdr3_aa: CASSLRGIGGYTF

j_call: TRBJ2-5
d_call: TRBD1
v_call: TRBV10-3
clone_size: -
cdr3_nt: TGTGCCATCAGTGACGATTTCGCAGGGGGCGTTTTTTCCCAGTACTTC
cdr3_aa: CAISDDFAGGVFSQYF

j_call: TRBJ2-7
d_call: TRBD1
v_call: TRBV5-5
clone_size: -
cdr3_nt: TGTGCCAGCAGCCCCATCGGACAGGTTTTCCCCTACGAGCAGTACTTC
cdr3_aa: CASSPIGQVFPYEQYF

j_call: TRBJ1-5
d_call: -
v_call: TRBV6-1
clone_size: -
cdr3_nt: TGTGCCAGCAGTGGTACTTTGGGACTTCTTAGCAATCAGCCCCAGCATTTT
cdr3_aa: CASSGTLGLLSNQPQHF

j_call: TRBJ2-7
d_call: -
v_call: TRBV9
clone_size: -
cdr3_nt: TGTGCCAGCGCATCTTCTAGCTCCTACGAGCAGTACTTC
cdr3_aa: CASASSSSYEQYF

j_call: TRBJ1-5
d_call: TRBD1
v_call: TRBV11-1
clone_size: -
cdr3_nt: TGTGCCAGCAGCCCCGAATATACCTACAGGGGTAGTCAGCCCCAGCATTTT
cdr3_aa: CASSPEYTYRGSQPQHF

j_call: TRBJ2-1
d_call: -
v_call: TRBV5-1
clone_size: once
cdr3_nt: TGCGCCAGCAGCTTGGAAGGGGGGCCCTACTACAATGAGCAGTTCTTC
cdr3_aa: CASSLEGGPYYNEQFF

j_call: TRBJ1-2
d_call: -
v_call: TRBV30
clone_size: once
cdr3_nt: TGTGCCTGGAGCCCCAGCTATGGCTACACCTTC
cdr3_aa: CAWSPSYGYTF

j_call: TRBJ2-5
d_call: -
v_call: TRBV5-7
clone_size: -
cdr3_nt: TGTGCCAGCAGCTTGGGGGGGCAGTACCAAGAGACCCAGTACTTC
cdr3_aa: CASSLGGQYQETQYF